This T cell receptor beta chain was recorded in a study of T cell responses to AZD1222 COVID-19 vaccine. Study-level information: Second doses were pooled across both intervals (about 4 or about 12 weeks). Findings of the study overall: Clonal diversity was possibly underestimated, and the donors were mostly white British, with more females. Vaccination with two AZD1222 doses was followed by a rise in Spike-specific TCR breadth and depth. The number of AZD1222 recipients seropositive at baseline was only 6 or 7.

Sequenced by immunoSEQ multiplex PCR; TCRdb stores in-frame clones only, minus some. The sample lists under 75,000 clones; about 90% were seen once. Comment on this clone: Its antigen is not identified.

V lost 3 bases to trimming and J lost 1 base; unmatched junction nucleotides: 4. Germline loops: CDR1 LNHDA, CDR2 SQIVND (reference sequence). The CDR3 contains 16 residues. Sample: peripheral blood, taken on day 0 of AZD1222 vaccination. The sequence was collected from an adult in good health. The chain has TRBV19 and TRBJ2-1; 9 bases fit TRBD1. CDR3 sequence reads: CASSMGTGRSYNEQFF. For the CDR3, the DNA is TGTGCCAGTAGTATGGGGACAGGGAGGTCCTACAATGAGCAGTTCTTC.